The 5 T cell receptor beta chains reported below all come from one sample, sequenced in a study of blood T cells in healthy people across ages. It was with a sample-barcoded 5' primer and a J-beta primer mix that a second PCR of about 6 to 11 cycles was run. TCRdb fed the 5' RACE reads into MiXCR, producing one record per CDR3 protein. The sample holds some 1.8 million distinct CDR3 sequences; more than 35% are singletons and the top ten take more than 20%. Sequenced sample: blood. The receptors shown here come from a human donor in good health.

V usage is TRBV7-9 and J usage is TRBJ2-4, with 8 bases matching TRBD2. TRBJ2-7 matches the DNA end more closely, so the J call is doubtful. Germline CDR1 reads SEHNR; CDR2 reads FQNEAQ (reference sequence). This CDR3 region has 15 residues. The CDR3 coding sequence is TGTGCCAGCAGCTTACCAGCGGGGGAGCCTTACGAGCAGTACTTC. It specifies CASSLPAGEPYEQYF.

This clonotype showed up just a few times. CDR3 region: CSLPGYIDQPQHF. CDR3 DNA sequence: TGCAGCCTCCCGGGGTATATCGATCAGCCCCAGCATTTT. This chain connects TRBV20-1 to TRBJ1-5; no firm D call. The germline V gene encodes CDR1 DFQATT and CDR2 SNEGSKA (reference sequence). CDR3 size: 13 residues.

This chain uses TRBV14 with TRBJ1-6, with 7 bases fitting TRBD1. Trimming removed 2 bases from V and 7 bases from J; junction bases left unmatched: 5. The CDR3 is made up of 15 amino acids. Germline assignment: CDR1 SGHDN and CDR2 FVKESK. The CDR3 coding sequence is TGTGCCAGCAGCCAAAGGACAGGCCTGAATTCACCCCTCCACTTT. Protein sequence: CASSQRTGLNSPLHF. The full variable domain, its missing parts supplied by reference TRBV14 and TRBJ1-6, is EAGVTQFPSHSVIEKGQTVTLRCDPISGHDNLYWYRRVMGKEIKFLLHFVKESKQDESGMPNNRFLAERTGGTYSTLKVQPAELEDSGVYFCASSQRTGLNSPLHFGNGTRLTVT.

In its sample, this clonotype was seen a few times. The chain is built from TRBV4-3 and TRBJ1-5; D perhaps matches TRBD1 (5 bases). Germline CDR1 is LGHNA and CDR2 is YSLEER. This CDR3 is built from 16 residues. Trimming removed 3 bases at V and 4 bases at J, with 16 bases between. Here the CDR3 DNA reads TGCGCCAGCAGCCAGGGGAGCCCAGGGCCTAATCAGCCCCAGCATTTT. Its protein product is CASSQGSPGPNQPQHF.

The rearrangement links TRBV6-5 to TRBJ1-5; D not resolved. V shed 5 bases and J shed 3 bases, with 8 bases lying between them. CDR1 and CDR2 (germline): MNHEY, SVGAGI. This CDR3 has 13 amino acids. This CDR3 is CASSRADNQPQHF. Written as DNA, the CDR3 is TGTGCCAGCAGTAGGGCGGACAATCAGCCCCAGCATTTT.